This T cell receptor (beta chain) was sequenced during a study of T cells in Graves' hyperthyroidism and ophthalmopathy. Overall study results and limits: Ophthalmopathy cases were set apart from stable hyperthyroidism by a 13 V-J model.

It was RNA transcripts that yielded the amplified TCR beta CDR3 regions. Primed by the HTBI set, a first-round RT-PCR was run on the TCR CDR3. From the multiplex PCR reads, TCRdb called clonotypes with MiXCR, one entry per CDR3 protein. The sample lists about 320,000 distinct CDR3 sequences, 15% to 20% occurring once. Turning to this clonotype: The antigen is undetermined.

Trimming cost V 8 bases and J 2 bases; bases outside gene matches: 10. The CDR3 loop spans 14 amino acids. Germline CDR1 is SGHRS and CDR2 is YFSETQ. The clonotype was recovered from a man aged 30 to 39 with Graves' hyperthyroidism. The rearrangement links TRBV5-1 to TRBJ2-7; 7 bases fit TRBD2. Specimen: blood. CDR3 sequence reads: CASYPAGLPYEQYF. CDR3 DNA: TGCGCCAGTTATCCAGCGGGACTTCCCTACGAGCAGTACTTC.